Below, 6 T cell receptor beta chains from the same sample are listed, as sequenced in a study of shared clonotypes between healthy human individuals. Profiled with immunoSEQ multiplex PCR; TCRdb holds only in-frame clones, not every one. The sample lists under 2,500,000 clones; 95% were seen once. Sequencing used naive CD4+ T cells sorted from blood. Subset in this sample: CD45RA+ positively selected. These receptors were obtained from a man aged 18 to 30 in good health.

The chain recombines TRBV5-8 with TRBJ2-2; 8 bases line up with TRBD1. Germline V gene sequence: CDR1 SGHTS, CDR2 YDEGEE. The CDR3 spans 16 residues. The trim removed 2 bases at V and 4 bases at J, leaving 7 bases unmatched. CDR3 loop: CASSFPDRGVTGELFF. The CDR3 DNA follows: TGTGCCAGCAGCTTCCCCGACAGGGGCGTCACCGGGGAGCTGTTTTTT.

The chain recombines TRBV4-3 with TRBJ1-6, with 9 positions matching TRBD1. V dropped 1 base and J dropped 1; count of bases not matched to a gene: 11. The V gene's germline CDR1 is LGHNA and CDR2 YSLEER. The CDR3 covers 20 residues. The CDR3: CASSQVLIGTGSSYNSPLHF. DNA for the CDR3: TGCGCCAGCAGCCAAGTCCTGATCGGGACAGGGAGTTCCTATAATTCACCCCTCCACTTT.

J is TRBJ1-5 and V is TRBV5-1, with D hard to call. The CDR3 is 15 amino acids. Trimming left V 4 bases short and J 1 base short, with 12 bases between. Per germline, CDR1 SGHRS and CDR2 YFSETQ. CDR3 amino acids: CASSETGSSNQPQHF. Here the CDR3 DNA reads TGCGCCAGCAGCGAGACGGGGAGCAGCAATCAGCCCCAGCATTTT.

This chain joins TRBV30 and TRBJ2-5; D gene uncertain. The germline CDR1 and CDR2 sequences are GTSNPN and SVGIG (reference sequence). V was clipped by 4 bases and J by 5 bases, with 11 bases between them. The CDR3 is 12 amino acids. The CDR3 spells CAWTATWETQYF. The CDR3 DNA reads as TGTGCCTGGACCGCCACGTGGGAGACCCAGTACTTC.

The rearrangement joins TRBV28 to TRBJ2-7; D is unclear. V was shortened by 3 bases and J by 7 bases, with 19 bases between the two germline ends. Germline loops: CDR1 MDHEN, CDR2 SYDVKM. This CDR3 spans 15 amino acids. The CDR3 is CASSFPPAQRWEQYF. As DNA, the CDR3 is TGTGCCAGCAGTTTCCCTCCCGCTCAGAGGTGGGAGCAGTACTTC.

The chain employs TRBV9 and TRBJ2-3; 13 bases match TRBD2. V lost 4 bases to trimming and J lost 4 bases; unmatched junction nucleotides: 12. Germline V gene sequence: CDR1 SGDLS, CDR2 YYNGEE. CDR3 length: 18 residues. The CDR3 loop is CASSPRGLAGVVSDTQYF. As DNA, the CDR3 is TGTGCCAGCAGCCCCCGTGGACTAGCGGGAGTAGTTTCAGATACGCAGTATTTT.